This TCR beta chain was captured by sequencing in a study of response to subunit inactivated influenza vaccine. Study-wide findings and caveats: It was the authors' suggestion that each seasonal influenza vaccination recruits few new T cells.

J gave up 0 bases and V 2 bases, and 10 bases lay outside the gene matches. The CDR3 totals 18 residues. Germline V gives CDR1 ENHRY, CDR2 SYGVKD. TCRdb called the RT-PCR reads again in MiXCR, with one record for every CDR3 protein. The table shows fewer than 400,000 distinct CDR3 sequences, with 21% occurring only once. In this sample, this clonotype turned up a few times. Its antigen is still unknown. The chain carries TRBV10-3 and TRBJ2-3; 8 bases are shared with TRBD2. The material was PBMCs from blood, obtained 21 months after vaccination. This receptor was identified in a man between 50 and 69 years old who received an inactivated influenza vaccine. CDR3 amino acids: CAISEKAGLARSTDTQYF. The CDR3, as DNA: TGTGCCATCAGTGAGAAGGCCGGACTAGCCCGGAGCACAGATACGCAGTATTTT.